The rows below give T cell receptor beta chains drawn from one sample of a study of blood T cell repertoires in COVID-19. Assay used: immunoSEQ multiplex PCR; TCRdb lists only in-frame clones, some missing. The sample has about 180,000 clones, 75% to 90% seen once. The source material was peripheral blood. All receptors derive from a woman between 70 and 85 years old with COVID-19, enrolled during active disease. Both conserved end residues are part of each CDR3. The D gene is left open where the match is weak.

V	D	J	CDR3
TRBV2	.	TRBJ1-3	CASSVRRQQGFRVIGNTIYF
TRBV15	.	TRBJ1-1	CATRGGFNTEAFF
TRBV10-1	.	TRBJ2-7	CASSESKKETFDEQYF
TRBV28	TRBD2	TRBJ2-3	CASSLGGAMSTDTQYF
TRBV6-5	TRBD1	TRBJ1-1	CASSYSGQGSRTEAFF
TRBV5-1	TRBD1	TRBJ2-1	CASHSGDSSYNEQFF
TRBV18	.	TRBJ1-1	CASSRDNTEAFF
TRBV29-1	.	TRBJ2-7	CSVEGSYEQYF
TRBV11-2	TRBD2	TRBJ2-7	CASSLAGISGRTSYEQYF
TRBV28	TRBD2	TRBJ2-3	CASTPGGLAGTDTQYF
TRBV7-8	TRBD2	TRBJ2-7	CASSVGLAGTVEQYF
TRBV7-2	.	TRBJ2-4	CASSLAPPAEDF
TRBV15	TRBD2	TRBJ2-1	CATSRGSSGTSGRRDEQFF
TRBV19	.	TRBJ1-1	CASTSVGRTEAFF
TRBV4-2	.	TRBJ2-3	CASSQGGGTQYF
TRBV5-1	TRBD2	TRBJ2-5	CASSRTSGQETQYF
TRBV28	TRBD1	TRBJ2-5	CASSLEFGTGDETQYF
TRBV19	TRBD1	TRBJ1-2	CASMGQAGGYTF
TRBV6-5	.	TRBJ2-7	CASSYGRTEADEQYF
TRBV19	.	TRBJ1-5	CASSTGGRHQPQHF
TRBV5-8	.	TRBJ2-5	CASSLVGSPETQYF
TRBV11-2	.	TRBJ1-2	CASSLVPGLAYGYTF
TRBV19	.	TRBJ1-6	CASSIRSRNSPLHF
TRBV3-1/TRBV3-2	TRBD2	TRBJ2-7	CASHGGLAGQPQSYEQYF
TRBV19	TRBD2	TRBJ2-1	CASSKGLAGVNEQFF
TRBV6-5	TRBD1	TRBJ1-2	CAARGAGGSYGYTF
TRBV7-2	TRBD1	TRBJ2-7	CASSETGVEQYF
TRBV2	.	TRBJ2-7	CASSESGYEQYF
TRBV6-6	.	TRBJ1-1	CASSNRPNTEAFF
TRBV5-1	.	TRBJ1-1	CASSVVPRPSTEAFF
TRBV12-3/TRBV12-4	.	TRBJ2-3	CASSLYREDTQYF
TRBV3-1/TRBV3-2	TRBD2	TRBJ2-1	CASSQERLAGFGNEQFF
TRBV7-2	.	TRBJ1-1	CASTLRGNMNTEAFF
TRBV5-4	.	TRBJ2-6	CASERGRSGANVLTF
TRBV5-4	TRBD1	TRBJ2-5	CASSPWTGAGQETQYF
TRBV30	TRBD2	TRBJ2-3	CAWSLGTTGTQYF
TRBV3-1/TRBV3-2	.	TRBJ2-5	CASSQAPGGNQETQYF
TRBV5-6	.	TRBJ2-3	CASSSGLNTDTQYF
TRBV12-3/TRBV12-4	.	TRBJ1-2	CASSLAVRGYTF
TRBV27	.	TRBJ1-2	CASSEITGLRSYTF
TRBV28	.	TRBJ1-2	CASGYEGVLYYGYTF
TRBV5-5	TRBD1	TRBJ2-2	CASRTGGVGAGELFF
TRBV4-3	TRBD1	TRBJ2-1	CASSQVGQGVFQSYNEQFF
TRBV2	TRBD1	TRBJ2-7	CASRVDRAYEQYF
TRBV28	TRBD1	TRBJ1-6	CASSSPGQGKRSPLHF
TRBV5-4	TRBD2	TRBJ2-1	CASSLSSGSYNEQFF
TRBV5-4	TRBD1	TRBJ1-2	CASSWTGDDGYTF
TRBV18	TRBD1	TRBJ2-5	CASQDRGQETQYF
TRBV7-8	.	TRBJ1-4	CASSPILGRGNEKLFF
TRBV7-3	.	TRBJ2-3	CASSSKGTYPTDTQYF
TRBV6-1	.	TRBJ2-7	CASSERGAGPYEQYF
TRBV6-1	.	TRBJ1-1	CASSEIVLNTEAFF
TRBV7-7	.	TRBJ2-5	CASSPLRLETQYF
TRBV25-1	.	TRBJ2-3	CASSDPNTDTQYF